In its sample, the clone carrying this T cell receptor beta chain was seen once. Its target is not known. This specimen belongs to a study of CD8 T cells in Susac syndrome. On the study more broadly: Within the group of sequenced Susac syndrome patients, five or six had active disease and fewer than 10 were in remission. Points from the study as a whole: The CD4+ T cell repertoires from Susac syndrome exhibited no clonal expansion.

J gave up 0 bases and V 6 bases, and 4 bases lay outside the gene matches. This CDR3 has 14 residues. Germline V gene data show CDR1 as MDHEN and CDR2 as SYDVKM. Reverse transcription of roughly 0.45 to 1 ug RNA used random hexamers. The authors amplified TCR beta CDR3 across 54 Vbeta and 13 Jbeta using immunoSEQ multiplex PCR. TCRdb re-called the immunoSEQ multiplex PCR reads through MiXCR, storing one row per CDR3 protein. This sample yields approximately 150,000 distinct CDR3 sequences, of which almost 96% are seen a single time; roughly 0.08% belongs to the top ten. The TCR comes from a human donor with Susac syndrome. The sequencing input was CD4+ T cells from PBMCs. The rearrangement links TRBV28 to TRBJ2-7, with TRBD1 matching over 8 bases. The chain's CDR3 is CASSRQGTSYEQYF. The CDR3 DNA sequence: TGTGCCAGCAGCCGACAGGGGACCTCCTACGAGCAGTACTTC.